Listed below are T cell receptor beta chains from one sample, sequenced in a study of CD8 T cells in Susac syndrome. MiXCR, applied by TCRdb to the immunoSEQ multiplex PCR reads, yields one record per CDR3 protein. Of 150,000 to 200,000 distinct CDR3 sequences listed, about 91% are singletons. The sequencing sample was made of CD4+ T cells from PBMCs. Source of these receptors: a human donor with Susac syndrome. Both conserved end residues are part of each CDR3. The D gene is left open where the match is weak. Clone sizes are given selectively: once, few, many, or a class where the clone is expanded.

clone_size	v_call	j_call	d_call	cdr3_nt	cdr3_aa
-	TRBV25-1	TRBJ2-2	-	TGTGCCAGCAGTGAATCCACTAGCACCGGGGAGCTGTTTTTT	CASSESTSTGELFF
-	TRBV9	TRBJ2-1	-	TGTGCCAGCAGCGTAGCTTGGAATAGCGGTGAGCAGTTCTTC	CASSVAWNSGEQFF
once	TRBV2	TRBJ1-1	-	TGTGCCAGCAGATACAGGAAGAACACTGAAGCTTTCTTT	CASRYRKNTEAFF
-	TRBV29-1	TRBJ1-3	-	TGCAGCGTCGAGACTCAGGAAAACACCATATATTTT	CSVETQENTIYF
-	TRBV30	TRBJ2-7	-	TGTGCCTGGAGTGTACTTTCTGGCGAGCAGTACTTC	CAWSVLSGEQYF
-	TRBV10-3	TRBJ2-5	TRBD2	TGTGCCATCAGTGAGTCCCTAGCGGGGGTCGAGACCCAGTACTTC	CAISESLAGVETQYF
-	TRBV15	TRBJ2-5	-	TGTGCCACCAGCAGAGATCCGGGTGAGACCCAGTACTTC	CATSRDPGETQYF
-	TRBV5-1	TRBJ2-3	TRBD1	TGCGCCAGCAGCCCGACCGGGACAGGGAGCACAGATACGCAGTATTTT	CASSPTGTGSTDTQYF
-	TRBV30	TRBJ1-1	-	TGTGCCTGGAGTCCATTGCCGGCTGAAGCTTTCTTT	CAWSPLPAEAFF
-	TRBV18	TRBJ1-1	TRBD1	TGTGCCAGCTCACCTCCGGGACAGACTAACACTGAAGCTTTCTTT	CASSPPGQTNTEAFF
-	TRBV4-1	TRBJ2-7	-	TGCGCCAGCAGCCAAGAGGGGGGGCGAACCTACGAGCAGTACTTC	CASSQEGGRTYEQYF
-	TRBV7-2	TRBJ2-7	-	TGTGCCAGCAGCCCGGACTACCCCTACGAGCAGTACTTC	CASSPDYPYEQYF
-	TRBV5-1	TRBJ1-2	-	TGCGCCAGCAGGTATAGACAAGGCTATGGCTACACCTTC	CASRYRQGYGYTF
-	TRBV6-1	TRBJ2-7	TRBD1	TGTGCCAGCAGGAACGACAGGGGTAGCTACGAGCAGTACTTC	CASRNDRGSYEQYF
-	TRBV2	TRBJ2-3	TRBD2	TGTGCCGAGAAATGTTGGACTAGCGGCACAGATACGCAGTATTTT	CAEKCWTSGTDTQYF
-	TRBV10-3	TRBJ2-7	-	TGTGCCATCAGGGAGGGGGGCTCCTACGAGCAGTACTTC	CAIREGGSYEQYF
-	TRBV27	TRBJ2-2	-	TGTGCCAGCAACCCTGGGACCGGGGAGCTGTTTTTT	CASNPGTGELFF
once	TRBV20-1	TRBJ1-4	-	TGCAGTGCTAGTTTGGCCGGGAGTTGGGCTAATGAAAAACTGTTTTTT	CSASLAGSWANEKLFF
-	TRBV10-3	TRBJ1-1	-	TGTGCCATCAGGGGGGTAGATATGAACACTGAAGCTTTCTTT	CAIRGVDMNTEAFF
-	TRBV7-9	TRBJ2-6	-	TGTGCCAGCAGCCCCGGACAGCTCTCTGGGGCCAACGTCCTGACTTTC	CASSPGQLSGANVLTF
-	TRBV20-1	TRBJ1-1	-	TGCAGTGCTACACAAGGGGGTCGCACTGAAGCTTTCTTT	CSATQGGRTEAFF
-	TRBV29-1	TRBJ1-1	-	TGCAGCGTTGGAGACACAAGGAACACTGAAGCTTTCTTT	CSVGDTRNTEAFF
-	TRBV5-1	TRBJ2-7	-	TGCGCCAGCAGGTTAACCCTGGCTACCCCCGACGAGCAGTACTTC	CASRLTLATPDEQYF
-	TRBV6-6	TRBJ1-5	TRBD1	TGTGCCAGCAGTCAACCGGACAGGGCACCGCCCCAGCATTTT	CASSQPDRAPPQHF
-	TRBV5-1	TRBJ2-1	TRBD2	TGCGCCAGCAGCTTTTCTAGCGGGGCAACCTACAATGAGCAGTTCTTC	CASSFSSGATYNEQFF
-	TRBV19	TRBJ1-6	-	TGTGCCAGTAGTACAGCTCCTAATTCACCCCTCCACTTT	CASSTAPNSPLHF
-	TRBV29-1	TRBJ1-1	TRBD1	TGCAGCGTGGGGACAGGGGTAACTGATACTTTCTTT	CSVGTGVTDTFF
-	TRBV9	TRBJ2-5	-	TGTGCCAGCAGCGCACTCACACGTGGGGGGCCAGGTCAGGAGACCCAGTACTTC	CASSALTRGGPGQETQYF
once	TRBV6-2/TRBV6-3	TRBJ1-4	-	TGTGCCAGCAACCGAAGGATAGTTGGACAGTTCGATGAAAAACTGTTTTTT	CASNRRIVGQFDEKLFF
-	TRBV2	TRBJ2-1	-	TGTGCCAGCGGGTTAGGGGGATCCTACAATGAGCAGTTCTTC	CASGLGGSYNEQFF
-	TRBV9	TRBJ2-5	TRBD2	TGTGCCAGCAGCAAGGGACTAGCGGGGTGGGAGACCCAGTACTTC	CASSKGLAGWETQYF
-	TRBV12-3/TRBV12-4	TRBJ1-3	-	TGTGCCAGCAGTTTGGGGCGACATCGGTTCACTGGAAACACCATATATTTT	CASSLGRHRFTGNTIYF
-	TRBV5-1	TRBJ1-3	-	TGCGCCAGCAGCTTGGCAACAGGCACTGGAAACACCATATATTTT	CASSLATGTGNTIYF
few	TRBV5-1	TRBJ1-2	-	TGTGCCAGCAGTTTACGCCAAGGGGGCTATGGCTACACCTTC	CASSLRQGGYGYTF
-	TRBV30	TRBJ1-6	-	TGTGCCTGGGAGGGATCCTATAATTCACCCCTCCACTTT	CAWEGSYNSPLHF
-	TRBV19	TRBJ2-5	-	TGTGCCAGTAGTATAGCAGTCGCGCAAGAGACCCAGTACTTC	CASSIAVAQETQYF
-	TRBV12-3/TRBV12-4	TRBJ1-1	-	TGTGCCAGCAGCTTAACAGTTGAAGCTTTCTTT	CASSLTVEAFF
-	TRBV29-1	TRBJ2-1	TRBD2	TGCAGCGTTCATGACTTGGGACTAGCGGGAGGATACAATGAGCAGTTCTTC	CSVHDLGLAGGYNEQFF
once	TRBV7-6	TRBJ2-5	-	TGTGCCAGCAGCCCGGCTAGGGGTTCGGAGACCCAGTACTTC	CASSPARGSETQYF
once	TRBV2	TRBJ2-3	-	TGTGCCAGCAAGAGAGGACCCACAGATACGCAGTATTTT	CASKRGPTDTQYF
-	TRBV5-1	TRBJ2-1	TRBD1	TGCGCCAGCAGCTTGGATGGACAGGTAGTAGGGGAGCAGTTCTTC	CASSLDGQVVGEQFF
-	TRBV3-1	TRBJ1-2	-	TGTGCCAGCAGACAGGCCGGCTATGGCTACACCTTC	CASRQAGYGYTF
once	TRBV5-6	TRBJ2-1	TRBD1	TGTGCCAGCAGCTTGGTTACAGGGGGCGGGTTCTTC	CASSLVTGGGFF
once	TRBV12-3/TRBV12-4	TRBJ1-1	-	TGTGCCAGCAGTTCCCTTACTGAAGCTTTCTTT	CASSSLTEAFF
-	TRBV2	TRBJ1-5	-	TGTGCCAGCAGTGTCAGCAATCAGCCCCAGCATTTT	CASSVSNQPQHF
-	TRBV5-8	TRBJ2-4	TRBD1	TGTGCCAGCAGCTCCGACAGGGCTGACATTCAGTACTTC	CASSSDRADIQYF
-	TRBV7-6	TRBJ2-1	TRBD2	TGTGCCAGCAGCTTAGATGGGACTAGATATGAGCAGTTCTTC	CASSLDGTRYEQFF
-	TRBV3-1	TRBJ1-4	-	TGTGCCAGCAGTCCCGGGACGGTGAAGGAAAAACTGTTTTTT	CASSPGTVKEKLFF
-	TRBV9	TRBJ1-1	TRBD1	TGTGCCAGCAGCGTCGGGACAGCGAACACTGAAGCTTTCTTT	CASSVGTANTEAFF
-	TRBV2	TRBJ2-5	TRBD2	TGTGCCAGCAGTGATTTAGCGGGAGGTTTCGAGACCCAGTACTTC	CASSDLAGGFETQYF
once	TRBV7-9	TRBJ1-2	-	TGTGCCAGCAGCCTACAGGGATTCTATGGCTACACCTTC	CASSLQGFYGYTF
-	TRBV4-2	TRBJ1-2	-	TGTGCCAGCAGCCAAGATCCAGGGGACCACTATGGCTACACCTTC	CASSQDPGDHYGYTF
-	TRBV29-1	TRBJ2-5	TRBD1	TGCAGCGTTGTCGGACAGGGGGGGGAGACCCAGTACTTC	CSVVGQGGETQYF
-	TRBV10-3	TRBJ2-7	-	TGTGCCATCAGTCCCGACTACGAGCAGTACTTC	CAISPDYEQYF
-	TRBV7-7	TRBJ2-5	-	TGTGCTAGCAGCTTGGCCAGGGTGGAGACCCAGTACTTC	CASSLARVETQYF